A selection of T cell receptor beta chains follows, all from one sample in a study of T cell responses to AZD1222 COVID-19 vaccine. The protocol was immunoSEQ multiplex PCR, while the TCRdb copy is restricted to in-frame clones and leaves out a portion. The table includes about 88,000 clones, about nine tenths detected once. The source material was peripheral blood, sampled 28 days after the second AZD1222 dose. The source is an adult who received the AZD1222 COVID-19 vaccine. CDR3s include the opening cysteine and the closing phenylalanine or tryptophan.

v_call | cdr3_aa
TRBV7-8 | CASSLGRDRYPLHF
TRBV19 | CASSIGAGAPWEQYF
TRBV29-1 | CSVDSPQGTDTQYF
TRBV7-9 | CASSPRVRVTGANVLTF
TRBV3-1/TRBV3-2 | CASSQRDSYGYTF
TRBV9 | CASSPRGVGDTQYF
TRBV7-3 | CASSLVGSTDTQYF
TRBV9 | CASSVLSGDTEAFF
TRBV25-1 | CASSEWWRENYGYTF
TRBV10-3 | CAISIDLRIQYF
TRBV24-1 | CATGGAPWDTQYF
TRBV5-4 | CASSFPAGQNTEAFF
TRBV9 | CASSARTPGRETQYF
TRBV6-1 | CASTPKGQGGSAQHF
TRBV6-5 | CASRTGGSEAFF
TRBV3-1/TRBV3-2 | CASSQDLPPRGNYGYTF
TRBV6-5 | CASISSGGPAQQYF
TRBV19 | CASRGTGRDTGELFF
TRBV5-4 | CASSLVASSEKLFF
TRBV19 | CASSISGTGGDETQYF
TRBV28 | CASRPTGGLGYTF
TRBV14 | CASSPPCGWREGNQPQHF
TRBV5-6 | CASSSRHLGGYTF
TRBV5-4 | CASIRDPTSGVYEQYF
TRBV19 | CASSPSRGDRYNSPLHF
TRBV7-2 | CASSLVTGSGTEAFF
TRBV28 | CASSLSGNGASTEAFF
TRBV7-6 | CASSFATGTSGGYTF
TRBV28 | CASSMTSGGASEQFF
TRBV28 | CASSPPPRVRSNQPQHF
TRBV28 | CASSFGRWNSNQPQHF
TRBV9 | CASSVVGLPDTQYF
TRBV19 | CASSIEPGLAGEQYF
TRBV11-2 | CASSLGGPGNEQFF